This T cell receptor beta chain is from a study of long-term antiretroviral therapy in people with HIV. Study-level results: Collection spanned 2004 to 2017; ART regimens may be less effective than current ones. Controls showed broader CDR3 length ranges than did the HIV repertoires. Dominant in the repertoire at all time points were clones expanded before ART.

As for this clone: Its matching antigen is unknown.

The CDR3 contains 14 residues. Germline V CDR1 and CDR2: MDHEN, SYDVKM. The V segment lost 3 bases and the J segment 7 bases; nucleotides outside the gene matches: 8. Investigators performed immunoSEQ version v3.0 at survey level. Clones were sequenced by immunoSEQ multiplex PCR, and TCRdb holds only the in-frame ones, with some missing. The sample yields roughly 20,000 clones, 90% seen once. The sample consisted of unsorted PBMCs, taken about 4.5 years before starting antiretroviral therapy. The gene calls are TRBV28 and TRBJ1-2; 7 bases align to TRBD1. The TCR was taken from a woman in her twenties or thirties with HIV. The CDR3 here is CASSFQGGMGGYTF. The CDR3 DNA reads TGTGCCAGCAGTTTTCAAGGGGGCATGGGTGGCTACACCTTC.